Sequencing of this T cell receptor beta chain was carried out in a study of blood T cell repertoires in COVID-19. As originally analysed: How many nucleated cells were present was estimated from reference gene primer amplification. Repertoires were generated with immunoSEQ multiplex PCR, while TCRdb's copy carries only in-frame clones and drops some. That table furnishes V, J and clone size, whereas the DNA furnished D and trimming. The repertoire has more than 200,000 clones, 86% of them found once; the top ten carry approximately 10%. The CDR3 spans 15 residues. Germline V gene sequence: CDR1 SNHLY, CDR2 FYNNEI. The ends were cut back, 7 bases at V and 1 base at J, with 14 bases in the middle.

This rearrangement joins TRBV2 to TRBJ1-5; D may be TRBD1 (5 bases). This TCR was sampled from a woman aged 50 to 60 with COVID-19, enrolled during active disease. The sample taken for sequencing was peripheral blood. CDR3 amino acids: CASTQDGGSNQPQHF. The CDR3 DNA reads TGTGCCAGCACCCAAGACGGGGGGAGCAATCAGCCCCAGCATTTT.